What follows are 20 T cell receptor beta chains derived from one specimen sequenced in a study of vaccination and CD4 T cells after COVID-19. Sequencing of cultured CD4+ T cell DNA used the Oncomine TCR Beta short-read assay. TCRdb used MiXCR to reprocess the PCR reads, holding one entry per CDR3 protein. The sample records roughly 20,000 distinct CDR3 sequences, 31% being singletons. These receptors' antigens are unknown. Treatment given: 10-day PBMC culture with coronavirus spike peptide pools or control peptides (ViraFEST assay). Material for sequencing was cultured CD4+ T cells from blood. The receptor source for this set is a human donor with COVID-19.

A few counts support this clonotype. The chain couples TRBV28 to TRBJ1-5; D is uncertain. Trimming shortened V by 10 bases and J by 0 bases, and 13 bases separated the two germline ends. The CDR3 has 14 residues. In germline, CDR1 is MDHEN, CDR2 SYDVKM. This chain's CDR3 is CAISMQNSNQPQHF. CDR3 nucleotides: TGTGCCATCTCCATGCAAAATAGCAATCAGCCCCAGCATTTT.

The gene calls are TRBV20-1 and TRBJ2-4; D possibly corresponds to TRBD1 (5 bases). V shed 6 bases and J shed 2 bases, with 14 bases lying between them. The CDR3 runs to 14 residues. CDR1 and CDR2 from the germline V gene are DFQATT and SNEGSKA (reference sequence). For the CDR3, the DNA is TGCAGTGCGTTCGCAGGGTCTTCCAAAAACATTCAGTACTTC. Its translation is CSAFAGSSKNIQYF.

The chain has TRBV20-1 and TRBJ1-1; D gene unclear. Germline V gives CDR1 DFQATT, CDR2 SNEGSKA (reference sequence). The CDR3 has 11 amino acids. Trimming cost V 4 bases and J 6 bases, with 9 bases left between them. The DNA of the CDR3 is TGCAGTGCTAAAGAGGCCGCTGAAGCTTTCTTT. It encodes CSAKEAAEAFF.

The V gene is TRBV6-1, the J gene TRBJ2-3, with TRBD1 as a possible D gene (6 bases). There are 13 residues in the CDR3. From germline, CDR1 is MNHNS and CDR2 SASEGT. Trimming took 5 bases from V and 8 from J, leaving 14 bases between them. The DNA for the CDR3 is TGTGCCAGCAGTCGACCAGGGGACGGTACGCAGTATTTT. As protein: CASSRPGDGTQYF.

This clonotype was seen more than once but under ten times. This CDR3 reads CASSSGGVNTEAFF. CDR3 DNA: TGTGCCAGCAGCTCCGGGGGGGTGAACACTGAAGCTTTCTTT. The chain has TRBV7-8 and TRBJ1-1; maybe TRBD1 (5 bases). The CDR3 length is 14 residues. The V gene's germline CDR1 is SGHVS and CDR2 FQNEAQ. V was trimmed by 4 bases and J by 0 bases, leaving 9 bases between them.

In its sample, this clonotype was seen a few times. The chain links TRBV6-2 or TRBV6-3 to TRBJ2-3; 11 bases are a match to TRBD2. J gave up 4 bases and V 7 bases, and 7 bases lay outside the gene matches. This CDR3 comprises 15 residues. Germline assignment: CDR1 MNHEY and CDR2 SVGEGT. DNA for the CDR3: TGTGCCAGCACCGCGCTAGCGGGGGGCCCAGATACGCAGTATTTT. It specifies CASTALAGGPDTQYF.

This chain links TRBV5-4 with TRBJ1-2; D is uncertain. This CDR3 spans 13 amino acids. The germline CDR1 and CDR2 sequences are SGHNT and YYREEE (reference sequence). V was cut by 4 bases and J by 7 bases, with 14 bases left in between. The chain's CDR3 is CASSLDGPLGYTF. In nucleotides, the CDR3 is TGTGCCAGCAGCCTGGACGGACCTCTTGGCTACACCTTC.

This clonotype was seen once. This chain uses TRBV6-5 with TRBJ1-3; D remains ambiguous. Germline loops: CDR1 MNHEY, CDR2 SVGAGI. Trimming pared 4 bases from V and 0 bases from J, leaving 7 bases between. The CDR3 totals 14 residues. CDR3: CASSSYISGNTIYF. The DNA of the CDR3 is TGTGCCAGCAGTTCCTACATCTCTGGAAACACCATATATTTT.

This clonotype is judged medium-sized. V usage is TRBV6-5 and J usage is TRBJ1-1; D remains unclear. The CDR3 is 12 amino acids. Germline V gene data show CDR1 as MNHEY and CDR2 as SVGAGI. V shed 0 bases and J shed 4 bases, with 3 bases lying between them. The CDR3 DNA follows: TGTGCCAGCAGTTACTCGAGCACTGAAGCTTTCTTT. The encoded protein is CASSYSSTEAFF.

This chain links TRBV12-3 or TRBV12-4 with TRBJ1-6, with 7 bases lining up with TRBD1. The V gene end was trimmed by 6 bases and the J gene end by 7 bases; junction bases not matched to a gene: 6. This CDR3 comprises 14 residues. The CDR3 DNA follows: TGTGCCAGCAGGCCAGACAGGGAAAATTCACCCCTCCACTTT. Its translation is CASRPDRENSPLHF.

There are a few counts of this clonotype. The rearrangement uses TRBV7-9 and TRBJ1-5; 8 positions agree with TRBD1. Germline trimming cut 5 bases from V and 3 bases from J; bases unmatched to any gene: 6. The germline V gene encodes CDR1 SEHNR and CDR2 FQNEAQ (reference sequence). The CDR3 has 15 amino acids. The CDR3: CASSTGGQDNQPQHF. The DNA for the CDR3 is TGTGCCAGCAGCACGGGGGGACAGGACAATCAGCCCCAGCATTTT.

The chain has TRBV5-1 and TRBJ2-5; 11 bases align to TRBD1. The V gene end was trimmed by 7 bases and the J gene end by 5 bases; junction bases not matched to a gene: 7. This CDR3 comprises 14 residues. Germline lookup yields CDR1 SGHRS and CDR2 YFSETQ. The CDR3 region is CASLGQGAGETQYF. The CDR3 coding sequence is TGCGCCAGCCTTGGACAGGGGGCTGGGGAGACCCAGTACTTC.

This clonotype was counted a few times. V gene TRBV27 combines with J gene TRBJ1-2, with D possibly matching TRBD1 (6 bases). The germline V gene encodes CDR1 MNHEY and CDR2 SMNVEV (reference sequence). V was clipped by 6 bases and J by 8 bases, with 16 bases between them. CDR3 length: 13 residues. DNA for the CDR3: TGTGCCAGCAGCCTACTACGGGGGGGCGGCTACACCTTC. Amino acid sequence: CASSLLRGGGYTF.

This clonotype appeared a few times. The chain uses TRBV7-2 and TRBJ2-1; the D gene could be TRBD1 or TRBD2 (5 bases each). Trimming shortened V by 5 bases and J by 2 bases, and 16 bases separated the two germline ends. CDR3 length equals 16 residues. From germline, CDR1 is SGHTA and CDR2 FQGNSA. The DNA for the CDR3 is TGTGCCAGCAGCATAGGTGCCGGGGCTGCCTACAATGAGCAGTTCTTC. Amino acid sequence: CASSIGAGAAYNEQFF.

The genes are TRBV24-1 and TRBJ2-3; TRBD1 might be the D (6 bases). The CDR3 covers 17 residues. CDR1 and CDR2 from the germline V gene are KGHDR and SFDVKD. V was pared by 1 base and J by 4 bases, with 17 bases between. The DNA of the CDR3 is TGTGCCACCAGTGATTTCTCCGACAGGCTCTCCCCAGATACGCAGTATTTT. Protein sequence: CATSDFSDRLSPDTQYF.

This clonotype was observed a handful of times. The CDR3 loop is CASRGAKNTEAFF. The CDR3 DNA sequence: TGTGCCAGCAGAGGAGCCAAGAACACTGAAGCTTTCTTT. The chain recombines TRBV6-1 with TRBJ1-1, with D hard to call. Looked up from germline, CDR1 is MNHNS and CDR2 is SASEGT. The V gene lost 6 bases and the J gene lost 1 base, with 9 bases spanning the gap. The CDR3 runs 13 residues.

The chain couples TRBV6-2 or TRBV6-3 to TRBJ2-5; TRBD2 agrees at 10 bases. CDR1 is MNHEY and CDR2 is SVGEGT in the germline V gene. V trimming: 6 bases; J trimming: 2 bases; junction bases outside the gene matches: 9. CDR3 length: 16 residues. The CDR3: CASRDLIAGGQETQYF. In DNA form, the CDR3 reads TGTGCCAGCAGGGACTTAATAGCGGGGGGACAAGAGACCCAGTACTTC.

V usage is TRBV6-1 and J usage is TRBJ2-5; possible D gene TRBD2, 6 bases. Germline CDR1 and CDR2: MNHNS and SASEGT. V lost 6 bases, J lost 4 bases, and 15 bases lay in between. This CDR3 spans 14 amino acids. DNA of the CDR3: TGTGCCAGCAGCAGGGCAGGGACTCGAGAGACCCAGTACTTC. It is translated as CASSRAGTRETQYF.

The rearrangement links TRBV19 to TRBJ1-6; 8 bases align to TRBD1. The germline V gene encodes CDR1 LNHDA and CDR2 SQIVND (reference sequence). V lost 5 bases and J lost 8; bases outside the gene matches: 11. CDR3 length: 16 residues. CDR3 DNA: TGTGCCAGTAGTGTGGCCTGGACAGGGAGTGATTCACCCCTCCACTTT. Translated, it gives CASSVAWTGSDSPLHF.

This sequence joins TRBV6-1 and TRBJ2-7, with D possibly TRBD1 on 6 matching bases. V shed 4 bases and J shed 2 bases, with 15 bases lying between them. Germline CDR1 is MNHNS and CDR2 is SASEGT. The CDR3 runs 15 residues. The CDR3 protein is CASSAQVGQTYEQYF. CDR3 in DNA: TGTGCCAGCAGTGCCCAAGTCGGACAGACCTACGAGCAGTACTTC.